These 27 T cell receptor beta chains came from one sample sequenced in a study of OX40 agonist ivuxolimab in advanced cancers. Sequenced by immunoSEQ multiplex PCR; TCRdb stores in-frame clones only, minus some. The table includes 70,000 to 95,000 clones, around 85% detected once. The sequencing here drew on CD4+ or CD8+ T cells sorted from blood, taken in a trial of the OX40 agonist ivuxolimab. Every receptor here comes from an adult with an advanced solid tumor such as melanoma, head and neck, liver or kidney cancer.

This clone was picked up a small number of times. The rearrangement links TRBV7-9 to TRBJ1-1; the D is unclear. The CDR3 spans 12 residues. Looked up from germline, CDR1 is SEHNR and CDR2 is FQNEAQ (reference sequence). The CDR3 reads CASRSRNTEAFF. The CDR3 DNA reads TGTGCGAGCCGCTCCCGTAACACTGAAGCTTTCTTT.

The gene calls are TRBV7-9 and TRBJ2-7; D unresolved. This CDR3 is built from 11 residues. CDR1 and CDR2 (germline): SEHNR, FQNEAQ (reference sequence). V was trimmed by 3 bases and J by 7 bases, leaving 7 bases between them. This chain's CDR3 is CASSLTSEQYF. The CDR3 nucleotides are TGTGCCAGCAGCTTGACCTCTGAGCAGTACTTC.

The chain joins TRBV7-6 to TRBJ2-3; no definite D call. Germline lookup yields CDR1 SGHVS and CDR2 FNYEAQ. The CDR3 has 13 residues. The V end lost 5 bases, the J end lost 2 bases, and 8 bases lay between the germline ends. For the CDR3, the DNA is TGTGCCAGCAGCACCTTGAACACAGATACGCAGTATTTT. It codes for CASSTLNTDTQYF.

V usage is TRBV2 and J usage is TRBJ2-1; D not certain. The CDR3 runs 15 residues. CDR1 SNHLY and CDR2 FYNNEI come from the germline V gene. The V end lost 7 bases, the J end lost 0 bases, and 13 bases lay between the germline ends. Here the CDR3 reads CASKGSQNSYNEQFF. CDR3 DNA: TGTGCCAGCAAAGGCTCTCAGAACTCCTACAATGAGCAGTTCTTC.

DNA for the CDR3: TGTGCCAGCAGTGAGAGGCCGGGACAGGGAGGACAGCCCCAGCATTTT. Amino acid sequence: CASSERPGQGGQPQHF. The chain couples TRBV2 to TRBJ1-5; TRBD1 agrees at 9 bases. The germline V gene encodes CDR1 SNHLY and CDR2 FYNNEI. Trimming removed 3 bases from V and 7 bases from J; junction bases left unmatched: 10. The CDR3 covers 16 residues.

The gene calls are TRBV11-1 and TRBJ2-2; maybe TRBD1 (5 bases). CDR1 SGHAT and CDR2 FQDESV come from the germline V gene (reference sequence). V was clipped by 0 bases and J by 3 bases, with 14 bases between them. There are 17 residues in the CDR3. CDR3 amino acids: CASSLAGQVVYTGELFF. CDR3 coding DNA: TGTGCCAGCAGCTTAGCGGGGCAGGTGGTTTACACCGGGGAGCTGTTTTTT.

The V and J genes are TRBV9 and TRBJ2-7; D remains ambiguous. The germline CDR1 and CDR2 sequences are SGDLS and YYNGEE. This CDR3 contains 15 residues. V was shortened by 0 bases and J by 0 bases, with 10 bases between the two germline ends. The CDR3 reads CASSVGIAGSYEQYF. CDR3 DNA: TGTGCCAGCAGCGTAGGAATAGCTGGCTCCTACGAGCAGTACTTC.

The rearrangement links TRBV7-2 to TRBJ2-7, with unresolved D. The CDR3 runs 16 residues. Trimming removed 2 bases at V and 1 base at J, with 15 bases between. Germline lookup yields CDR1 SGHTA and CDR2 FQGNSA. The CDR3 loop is CASSLRGVTTSYEQYF. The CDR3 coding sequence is TGTGCCAGCAGCTTACGAGGAGTCACGACTTCCTACGAGCAGTACTTC.

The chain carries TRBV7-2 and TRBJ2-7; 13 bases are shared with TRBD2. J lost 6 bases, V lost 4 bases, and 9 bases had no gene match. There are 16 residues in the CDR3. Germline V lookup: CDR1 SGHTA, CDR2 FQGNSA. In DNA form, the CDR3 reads TGTGCCAGCAGCTCAAGACGGACTAGCGGGAGTCTCGAGCAGTACTTC. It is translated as CASSSRRTSGSLEQYF.

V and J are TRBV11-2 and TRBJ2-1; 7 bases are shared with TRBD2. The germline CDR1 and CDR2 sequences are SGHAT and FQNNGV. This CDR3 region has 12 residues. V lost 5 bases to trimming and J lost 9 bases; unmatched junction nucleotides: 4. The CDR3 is CASSDWGGEQFF. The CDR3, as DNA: TGTGCCAGCAGCGATTGGGGGGGTGAGCAGTTCTTC.

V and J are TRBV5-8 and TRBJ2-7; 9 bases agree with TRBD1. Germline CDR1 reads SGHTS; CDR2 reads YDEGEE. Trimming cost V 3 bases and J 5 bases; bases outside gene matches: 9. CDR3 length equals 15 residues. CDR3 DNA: TGTGCCAGCAGCTCAATATCGGACAGGGGCGACGAGCAGTACTTC. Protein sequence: CASSSISDRGDEQYF.

The CDR3: CASHASPGTTGELFF. The CDR3 nucleotides read TGTGCCAGCCACGCCTCCCCCGGGACTACCGGGGAGCTGTTTTTT. The chain combines TRBV2 with TRBJ2-2, with D tentatively TRBD2 (6 bases). Deletions cut 8 bases from V and 5 bases from J, with 18 bases between. Germline assignment: CDR1 SNHLY and CDR2 FYNNEI. The CDR3 loop spans 15 amino acids.

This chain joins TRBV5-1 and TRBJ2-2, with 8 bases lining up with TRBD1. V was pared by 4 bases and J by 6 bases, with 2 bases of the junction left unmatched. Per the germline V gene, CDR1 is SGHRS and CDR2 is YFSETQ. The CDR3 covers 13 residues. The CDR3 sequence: CASSLTGAGELFF. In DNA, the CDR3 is TGCGCCAGCAGCCTGACAGGGGCCGGGGAGCTGTTTTTT. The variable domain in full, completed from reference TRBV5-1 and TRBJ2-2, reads KAGVTQTPRYLIKTRGQQVTLSCSPISGHRSVSWYQQTPGQGLQFLFEYFSETQRNKGNFPGRFSGRQFSNSRSEMNVSTLELGDSALYLCASSLTGAGELFFGEGSRLTVL.

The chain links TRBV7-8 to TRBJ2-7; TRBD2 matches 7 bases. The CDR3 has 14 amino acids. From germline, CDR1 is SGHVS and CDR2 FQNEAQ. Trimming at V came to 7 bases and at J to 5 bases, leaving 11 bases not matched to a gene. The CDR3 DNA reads TGTGCCAGCAAGACCCGGGACCGGGGGGACGAGCAGTACTTC. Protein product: CASKTRDRGDEQYF.

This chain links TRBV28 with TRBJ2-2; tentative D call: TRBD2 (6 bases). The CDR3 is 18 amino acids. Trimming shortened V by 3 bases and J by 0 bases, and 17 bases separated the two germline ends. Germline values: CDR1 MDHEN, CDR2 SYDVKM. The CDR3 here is CASSFWVQGGANTGELFF. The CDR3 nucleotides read TGTGCCAGCAGTTTTTGGGTTCAGGGCGGGGCGAACACCGGGGAGCTGTTTTTT.

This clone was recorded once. CDR3 in DNA: TGTGCCAGCTCACAGGCGGACACTGAAGCTTTCTTT. Translating gives CASSQADTEAFF. V and J are TRBV18 and TRBJ1-1; no clear D gene. Germline lookup yields CDR1 KGHSH and CDR2 LQKENI. The CDR3 is 12 residues long. The ends were cut back, 4 bases at V and 3 bases at J, with 6 bases in the middle.

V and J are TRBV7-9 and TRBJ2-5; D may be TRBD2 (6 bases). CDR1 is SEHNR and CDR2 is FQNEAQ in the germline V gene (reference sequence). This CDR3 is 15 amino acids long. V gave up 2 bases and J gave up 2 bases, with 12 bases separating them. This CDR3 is CASSLTGTPQETQYF. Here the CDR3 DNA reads TGTGCCAGCAGCTTAACCGGGACTCCTCAAGAGACCCAGTACTTC.

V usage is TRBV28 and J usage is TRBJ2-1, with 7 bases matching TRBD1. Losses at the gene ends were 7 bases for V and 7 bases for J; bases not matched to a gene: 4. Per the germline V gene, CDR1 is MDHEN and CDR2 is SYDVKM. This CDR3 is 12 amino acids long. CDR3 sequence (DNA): TGTGCCAGCATGACAGGGCGTAATGAGCAGTTCTTC. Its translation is CASMTGRNEQFF. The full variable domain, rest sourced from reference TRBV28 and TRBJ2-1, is DVKVTQSSRYLVKRTGEKVFLECVQDMDHENMFWYRQDPGLGLRLIYFSYDVKMKEKGDIPEGYSVSREKKERFSLILESASTNQTSMYLCASMTGRNEQFFGPGTRLTVL.

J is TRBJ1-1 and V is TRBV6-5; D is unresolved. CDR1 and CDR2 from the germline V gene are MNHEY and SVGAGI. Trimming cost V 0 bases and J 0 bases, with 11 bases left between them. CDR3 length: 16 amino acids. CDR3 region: CASSYSEKVMNTEAFF. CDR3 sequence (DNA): TGTGCCAGCAGTTACTCGGAGAAGGTCATGAACACTGAAGCTTTCTTT.

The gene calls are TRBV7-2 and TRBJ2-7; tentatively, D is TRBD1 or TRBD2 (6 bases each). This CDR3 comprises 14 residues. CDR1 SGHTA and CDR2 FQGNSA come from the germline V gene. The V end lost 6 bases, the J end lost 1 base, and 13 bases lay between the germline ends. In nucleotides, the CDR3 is TGTGCCAGCAGAGGGGGGCGGCTTTCCTACGAGCAGTACTTC. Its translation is CASRGGRLSYEQYF.

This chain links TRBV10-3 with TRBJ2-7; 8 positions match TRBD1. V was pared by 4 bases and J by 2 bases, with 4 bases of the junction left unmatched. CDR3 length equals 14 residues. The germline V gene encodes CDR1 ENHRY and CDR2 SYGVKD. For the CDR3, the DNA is TGTGCCATCAGTGCCCAGGACAGGGCCTACGAGCAGTACTTC. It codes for CAISAQDRAYEQYF.

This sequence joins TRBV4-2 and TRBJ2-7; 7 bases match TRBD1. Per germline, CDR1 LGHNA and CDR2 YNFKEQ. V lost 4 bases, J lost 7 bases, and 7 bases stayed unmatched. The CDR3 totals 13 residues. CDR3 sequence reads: CASSLAGGEEQYF. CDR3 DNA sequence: TGTGCCAGCAGCCTTGCAGGGGGTGAAGAGCAGTACTTC.

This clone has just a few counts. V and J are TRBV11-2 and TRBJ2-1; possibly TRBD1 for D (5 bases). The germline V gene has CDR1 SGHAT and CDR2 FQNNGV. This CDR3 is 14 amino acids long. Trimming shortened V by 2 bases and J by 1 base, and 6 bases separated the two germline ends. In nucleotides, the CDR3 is TGTGCCAGCAGCTTACGGACATCCTACAATGAGCAGTTCTTC. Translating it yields CASSLRTSYNEQFF.

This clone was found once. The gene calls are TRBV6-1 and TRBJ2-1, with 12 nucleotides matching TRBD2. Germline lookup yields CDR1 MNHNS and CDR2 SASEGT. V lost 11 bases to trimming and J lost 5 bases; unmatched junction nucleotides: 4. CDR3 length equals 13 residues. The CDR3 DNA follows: TGTGCCGGAAGGACTAGCGGGGACAATGAGCAGTTCTTC. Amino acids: CAGRTSGDNEQFF.

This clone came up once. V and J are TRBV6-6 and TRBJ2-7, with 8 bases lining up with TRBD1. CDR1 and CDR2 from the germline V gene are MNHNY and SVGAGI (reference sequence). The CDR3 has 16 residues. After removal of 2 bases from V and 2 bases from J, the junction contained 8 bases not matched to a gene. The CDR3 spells CASSYGGTGFTYEQYF. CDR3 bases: TGTGCCAGCAGTTACGGAGGGACAGGATTTACCTACGAGCAGTACTTC.

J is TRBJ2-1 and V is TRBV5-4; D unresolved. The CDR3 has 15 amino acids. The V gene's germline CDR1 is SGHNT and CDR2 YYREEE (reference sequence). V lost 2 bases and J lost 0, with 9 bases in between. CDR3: CASSFVVSSYNEQFF. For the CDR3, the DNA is TGTGCCAGCAGCTTCGTGGTTAGCTCCTACAATGAGCAGTTCTTC.

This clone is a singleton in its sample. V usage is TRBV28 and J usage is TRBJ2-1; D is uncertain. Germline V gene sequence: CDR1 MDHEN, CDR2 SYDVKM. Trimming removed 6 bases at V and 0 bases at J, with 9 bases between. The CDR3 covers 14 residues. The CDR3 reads CASRTPHSYNEQFF. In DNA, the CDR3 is TGTGCCAGCAGGACTCCTCACTCCTACAATGAGCAGTTCTTC.